This record looks at one T cell receptor beta chain sequence and its context. As yet, its antigen is unknown. The TCRbeta library was prepared with unique molecular identifiers. One entry per CDR3 protein results from TCRdb running MiXCR on the PCR reads. Of about 980,000 distinct CDR3 sequences listed, about 29% are singletons. V was pared by 3 bases and J by 2 bases, with 16 bases between. Germline loops: CDR1 SQVTM, CDR2 ANQGSEA. This CDR3 has 15 residues. The data were taken from a study of T-cell reconstitution after alpha-beta-depleted transplantation in children. Study conclusions and caveats: Some patients showed high day-60 TCRbeta diversity, which derived from surviving recipient T cells and thymic progenitors.

The clonotype comes from a boy in the first two years of life who had a stem cell transplant for SCID, so the T cells may come from the graft donor. Sequences were derived from PBMCs, mostly from graft donor cells, sampled 360 days after TCRalphabeta/CD19-depleted stem cell transplant. The chain has TRBV29-1 and TRBJ1-2, with D hard to call. The CDR3, as DNA: TGCAGCGTTGAGGGAGGGCGCGGTTTCAACTATGGCTACACCTTC. This gives the protein CSVEGGRGFNYGYTF.